The 22 T cell receptor beta chains presented below share a single source sample, sequenced in a study of shared clonotypes between healthy human individuals. Only in-frame clones appear in the TCRdb table, and some are missing; sequencing was by immunoSEQ multiplex PCR. The data hold roughly 760,000 clones, with around two thirds observed a single time. The specimen sequenced was memory CD4+ T cells sorted from blood. The subset: CD45RA-negative fraction. Source of these receptors: a woman aged 25 to 45 in good health.

This rearrangement joins TRBV28 to TRBJ2-1; 10 bases fit TRBD2. Germline assignment: CDR1 MDHEN and CDR2 SYDVKM. This CDR3 is built from 19 residues. J gave up 1 base and V 4 bases, and 13 bases lay outside the gene matches. CDR3 in DNA: TGTGCCAGCAGTTCTCTCGTATTGAGCGGGAGGGGGTCCTACAATGAGCAGTTCTTC. Its protein product is CASSSLVLSGRGSYNEQFF.

Many counts were recorded for this clone. V usage is TRBV7-2 and J usage is TRBJ2-1; D gene unclear. Looked up from germline, CDR1 is SGHTA and CDR2 is FQGNSA. The CDR3 sequence is 14 residues long. V was shortened by 5 bases and J by 2 bases, with 10 bases between the two germline ends. In DNA form, the CDR3 reads TGTGCCAGCAGCATAAGTTCCACCTACAATGAGCAGTTCTTC. It encodes CASSISSTYNEQFF.

In its sample, this clone was seen a few times. The chain employs TRBV19 and TRBJ1-5, with no clear D. Germline CDR1 and CDR2: LNHDA and SQIVND (reference sequence). Trimming shortened V by 3 bases and J by 3 bases, and 6 bases separated the two germline ends. The length of the CDR3 is 13 residues. The CDR3 region has the DNA TGTGCCAGTAGTATCTTCACCAATCAGCCCCAGCATTTT. Protein sequence: CASSIFTNQPQHF.

V and J are TRBV9 and TRBJ1-3; D remains ambiguous. V gave up 0 bases and J gave up 0 bases, with 10 bases separating them. The CDR3 loop spans 16 amino acids. Germline CDR1 SGDLS, CDR2 YYNGEE. The CDR3 sequence: CASSVAGDSSGNTIYF. CDR3 nucleotides: TGTGCCAGCAGCGTAGCTGGGGATAGCTCTGGAAACACCATATATTTT.

This sequence joins TRBV5-4 and TRBJ1-1; D remains ambiguous. The CDR3 runs to 14 residues. Deletions cut 2 bases from V and 1 base from J, with 9 bases between. Looked up from germline, CDR1 is SGHNT and CDR2 is YYREEE (reference sequence). For the CDR3, the DNA is TGTGCCAGCAGCTTTGGTCAGACGAACACTGAAGCTTTCTTT. It yields the protein CASSFGQTNTEAFF.

The genes are TRBV4-2 and TRBJ2-6, with TRBD1 as a possible D gene (7 bases). V lost 0 bases and J lost 0, with 24 bases in between. The CDR3 extends over 22 amino acids. From germline, CDR1 is LGHNA and CDR2 YNFKEQ. CDR3 in amino acids: CASSQEWVRGAGAFSGANVLTF. Here the CDR3 DNA reads TGTGCCAGCAGCCAAGAATGGGTCAGGGGGGCAGGGGCCTTCTCTGGGGCCAACGTCCTGACTTTC.

The gene calls are TRBV5-8 and TRBJ1-4; 7 bases map to TRBD1. In germline, CDR1 is SGHTS, CDR2 YDEGEE. V dropped 1 base and J dropped 4; count of bases not matched to a gene: 7. This CDR3 is 16 amino acids long. In nucleotides, the CDR3 is TGTGCCAGCAGCTTGCACAGGGGATCAATTAATGAAAAACTGTTTTTT. Protein product: CASSLHRGSINEKLFF.

This CDR3 is CASSQDGGPGEQYF. The DNA of the CDR3 is TGCGCCAGCAGCCAAGATGGTGGGCCGGGCGAGCAGTACTTC. The chain couples TRBV4-1 to TRBJ2-7; D unresolved. Germline lookup yields CDR1 MGHRA and CDR2 YSYEKL. The CDR3 is 14 amino acids. V gave up 0 bases and J gave up 6 bases, with 12 bases separating them.

V gene TRBV30 combines with J gene TRBJ2-2, with D tentatively TRBD2 (5 bases). The germline V and J ends were trimmed by 0 bases and 1 base, with 6 bases remaining between them. Per germline, CDR1 GTSNPN and CDR2 SVGIG (reference sequence). This CDR3 has 14 amino acids. CDR3 sequence (DNA): TGTGCCTGGAGTGTCGGGGAGAACACCGGGGAGCTGTTTTTT. It yields the protein CAWSVGENTGELFF. Drawing the rest from reference TRBV30 and TRBJ2-2, the complete variable domain is SQTIHQWPATLVQPVGSPLSLECTVEGTSNPNLYWYRQAAGRGLQLLFYSVGIGQISSEVPQNLSASRPQDRQFILSSKKLLLSDSGFYLCAWSVGENTGELFFGEGSRLTVL.

This chain links TRBV19 with TRBJ1-5; D perhaps matches TRBD1 (6 bases). This CDR3 is built from 14 residues. The V gene's germline CDR1 is LNHDA and CDR2 SQIVND (reference sequence). V was shortened by 6 bases and J by 7 bases, with 16 bases between the two germline ends. CDR3 nucleotides: TGTGCCAGTAGCCGGAAGGGGGGCGGGCAGCCCCAGCATTTT. It specifies CASSRKGGGQPQHF.

This chain joins TRBV7-2 and TRBJ1-2, with 9 bases aligning to TRBD1. Trimming cost V 1 base and J 4 bases; bases outside gene matches: 4. Germline V gene lookup returns CDR1 SGHTA and CDR2 FQGNSA. The CDR3 extends over 15 amino acids. The CDR3 spells CASSLVDRGTYGYTF. CDR3 DNA sequence: TGTGCCAGCAGCTTAGTCGACAGGGGGACCTATGGCTACACCTTC.

This chain's CDR3 is CASGTGNYSGNTIYF. CDR3 nucleotides: TGTGCCAGCGGCACAGGGAACTACTCTGGAAACACCATATATTTT. The chain joins TRBV9 to TRBJ1-3, with D tentatively TRBD1 (6 bases). The CDR3 is 15 amino acids. CDR1 and CDR2 (germline): SGDLS, YYNGEE. The V and J ends lost 7 bases and 0 bases respectively, with 14 bases between them.

The rearrangement joins TRBV11-2 to TRBJ2-7, with TRBD1 identical over 7 bases. The germline V gene encodes CDR1 SGHAT and CDR2 FQNNGV. This CDR3 region has 16 residues. Germline trimming cut 1 base from V and 3 bases from J; bases unmatched to any gene: 9. The chain's CDR3 is CASSLGTGQAHYEQYF. CDR3 nucleotide sequence: TGTGCCAGCAGCTTAGGCACAGGACAGGCGCACTACGAGCAGTACTTC.

The genes are TRBV19 and TRBJ1-6; 7 nucleotides line up with TRBD1. In germline, CDR1 is LNHDA, CDR2 SQIVND (reference sequence). CDR3 size: 14 residues. The trim removed 6 bases at V and 9 bases at J, leaving 8 bases unmatched. DNA of the CDR3: TGTGCCAGTAGCAAGGGACAGTCTATTTCACCCCTCCACTTT. Its translation: CASSKGQSISPLHF.

The chain employs TRBV29-1 and TRBJ2-7; 9 positions match TRBD1. The CDR3 length is 15 residues. Per the germline V gene, CDR1 is SQVTM and CDR2 is ANQGSEA. Trimming cost V 6 bases and J 6 bases; bases outside gene matches: 15. The CDR3 bases are TGCAGCGTACCCCGGACAGGGGCGACACCCCCCGAGCAGTACTTC. This translates into CSVPRTGATPPEQYF.

This chain connects TRBV5-1 to TRBJ2-2; 10 nucleotides line up with TRBD1. CDR3 length: 16 residues. Germline V gives CDR1 SGHRS, CDR2 YFSETQ. V trimming: 4 bases; J trimming: 0 bases; junction bases outside the gene matches: 3. This CDR3 is CASSAGQGANTGELFF. The CDR3 region has the DNA TGCGCCAGCAGCGCAGGACAGGGGGCGAACACCGGGGAGCTGTTTTTT.

This clone was found once. The same CDR3 can be traced to other DNA sequences in this sample. J is TRBJ2-7 and V is TRBV6-5, with D possibly being TRBD2 (6 bases). Germline CDR1 reads MNHEY; CDR2 reads SVGAGI. Between the trimmed V and J ends, which lost 6 bases and 0 bases, there was a span of 12 bases. The CDR3 runs 14 residues. The CDR3 coding sequence is TGTGCCAGCAGGCGGGATTTTAGCTCCTACGAGCAGTACTTC. Its translation is CASRRDFSSYEQYF.

The CDR3 sequence: CASDSDRGFPNTEAFF. The CDR3 DNA is TGTGCCAGCGATAGCGACAGGGGGTTTCCCAACACTGAAGCTTTCTTT. V and J are TRBV28 and TRBJ1-1; 9 nucleotides align to TRBD1. J was trimmed by 2 bases and V by 8 bases; bases with no gene match: 12. Germline assignment: CDR1 MDHEN and CDR2 SYDVKM. The CDR3 extends over 16 amino acids.

The gene calls are TRBV4-1 and TRBJ1-4; D is uncertain. The V gene's germline CDR1 is MGHRA and CDR2 YSYEKL. This CDR3 has 17 residues. V lost 1 base to trimming and J lost 0 bases, with 12 bases between them. CDR3: CASSQGFRSATNEKLFF. The CDR3 nucleotides read TGCGCCAGCAGCCAAGGGTTTAGGTCTGCAACTAATGAAAAACTGTTTTTT.

This clone was seen a few times. V is TRBV2 and J is TRBJ2-4; D gene unclear. The CDR3 length is 14 residues. The V and J ends lost 4 bases and 8 bases respectively, with 15 bases between them. Per the germline V gene, CDR1 is SNHLY and CDR2 is FYNNEI. The CDR3 DNA follows: TGTGCCAGCAGTGCCAGGCCCCATGGAGACATTCAGTACTTC. Protein: CASSARPHGDIQYF.

This clone was seen more than once but under ten times. This chain uses TRBV2 with TRBJ2-2; tentative D call: TRBD2 (5 bases). Germline V gives CDR1 SNHLY, CDR2 FYNNEI. This CDR3 is built from 15 residues. The germline V and J ends were trimmed by 6 bases and 2 bases, with 13 bases remaining between them. In DNA form, the CDR3 reads TGTGCCAGCAGAGTATCGGGATCAAACACCGGGGAGCTGTTTTTT. This codes for CASRVSGSNTGELFF. The whole variable domain, filled in from reference TRBV2 and TRBJ2-2, reads EPEVTQTPSHQVTQMGQEVILRCVPISNHLYFYWYRQILGQKVEFLVSFYNNEISEKSEIFDDQFSVERPDGSNFTLKIRSTKLEDSAMYFCASRVSGSNTGELFFGEGSRLTVL.

V gene TRBV5-5 combines with J gene TRBJ2-7, with 8 bases aligning to TRBD2. J gave up 3 bases and V 0 bases, and 8 bases lay outside the gene matches. Per the germline V gene, CDR1 is SGHKS and CDR2 is YYEKEE (reference sequence). The CDR3 is 16 amino acids. The CDR3 DNA reads TGTGCCAGCAGCTTGGGGACCGGGACTAGATTCTACGAGCAGTACTTC. This encodes CASSLGTGTRFYEQYF.